This T cell receptor beta chain stems from a study of human T cells and chemical hapten exposure. The sample's time point: healthy volunteer bleed at 6 weeks. It was from unfractionated whole blood that total RNA was extracted. This clonotype was detected many times. No antigen is known for it. Germline assignment: CDR1 SNHLY and CDR2 FYNNEI. Trimming removed 1 base from V and 4 bases from J, with 7 bases in between. This CDR3 contains 13 residues. General observations from the study: TCRs exceeding a frequency of 1 in 1000 stayed unchanged under DPC sensitization.

Library construction involved attaching unique molecular identifiers to individual cDNA molecules, which allowed quantitative, reproducible TCR counting. In the original processing: Ranging from about 20,000 to 700,000, TCR counts per sample had a median value of 95,638. TCRdb re-derived calls from the RACE reads in MiXCR, one entry per CDR3 protein. These V and J calls originate from TCRdb's pipeline instead of the authors' own analysis. The repertoire has 30,000 to 35,000 distinct CDR3 sequences, roughly 5.4% of them found once; the top ten carry roughly 12%. This chain joins TRBV2 and TRBJ1-2; D is possibly TRBD1 (6 bases). The sequenced material came from whole blood. The receptor comes from a human donor in good health. Some clones in this sample may be carry-over from other donors' samples. The CDR3 sequence: CASSEDRVYGYTF. CDR3 in DNA: TGTGCCAGCAGTGAAGACAGGGTCTATGGCTACACCTTC.